Listed below are T cell receptor beta chains from one sample, sequenced in a study of cytomegalovirus exposure and HLA in healthy donors. Profiled with immunoSEQ multiplex PCR; TCRdb holds only in-frame clones, not every one. The repertoire table contains some 110,000 clones. Input material: PBMCs. These receptors all come from a man aged 18 to 29 in good health and CMV-seronegative. CDR3s include the opening cysteine and the closing phenylalanine or tryptophan. A D gene is named only where the DNA matches it firmly.

D gene: NA; V gene: TRBV9; J gene: TRBJ1-1; CDR3 protein: CASSDRDTEAFF; CDR3 DNA: TGTGCCAGCAGCGACAGAGACACTGAAGCTTTCTTT
D gene: NA; V gene: TRBV18; J gene: TRBJ1-6; CDR3 protein: CASSPLGGVESSPLHF; CDR3 DNA: TGTGCCAGCTCACCACTGGGAGGGGTCGAAAGTTCACCCCTCCACTTT
D gene: NA; V gene: TRBV6-5; J gene: TRBJ1-2; CDR3 protein: CASRLGVGSYGYTF; CDR3 DNA: TGTGCCAGCAGGCTAGGGGTGGGGTCCTATGGCTACACCTTC
D gene: NA; V gene: TRBV27; J gene: TRBJ2-7; CDR3 protein: CASSKTPQAPRYEQYF; CDR3 DNA: TGTGCCAGCAGTAAAACCCCACAGGCCCCTCGTTACGAGCAGTACTTC
D gene: NA; V gene: TRBV18; J gene: TRBJ2-1; CDR3 protein: CASSPTGISYNEQFF; CDR3 DNA: TGTGCCAGCTCACCAACAGGGATTTCCTACAATGAGCAGTTCTTC
D gene: NA; V gene: TRBV9; J gene: TRBJ1-2; CDR3 protein: CASSRDPNYGYTF; CDR3 DNA: TGTGCCAGCAGCCGAGATCCAAACTATGGCTACACCTTC
D gene: TRBD1; V gene: TRBV10-2; J gene: TRBJ1-6; CDR3 protein: CASSPTGTRYNSPLHF; CDR3 DNA: TGCGCCAGCAGTCCGACAGGGACTAGGTATAATTCACCCCTCCACTTT
D gene: TRBD1; V gene: TRBV29-1; J gene: TRBJ1-1; CDR3 protein: CSVEGPGGKVTEAFF; CDR3 DNA: TGCAGCGTTGAAGGGCCAGGGGGAAAGGTCACTGAAGCTTTCTTT
D gene: TRBD2; V gene: TRBV5-4; J gene: TRBJ2-7; CDR3 protein: CASSFASGRALKAEQYF; CDR3 DNA: TGTGCCAGCAGCTTTGCTAGCGGGAGGGCCTTGAAGGCCGAGCAGTACTTC
D gene: TRBD2; V gene: TRBV9; J gene: TRBJ2-3; CDR3 protein: CASSVVRLGSLPAGVLTDTQYF; CDR3 DNA: TGTGCCAGCAGCGTAGTACGTCTGGGGAGTCTTCCTGCGGGAGTCCTCACAGATACGCAGTATTTT
D gene: TRBD2; V gene: TRBV7-9; J gene: TRBJ2-7; CDR3 protein: CASSPGGRDYEQYF; CDR3 DNA: TGTGCCAGCAGCCCGGGGGGGAGAGACTACGAGCAGTACTTC
D gene: TRBD2; V gene: TRBV11-2; J gene: TRBJ2-2; CDR3 protein: CASSSRPPLAGNTGELFF; CDR3 DNA: TGTGCCAGCAGTTCCCGTCCCCCGCTAGCGGGGAACACCGGGGAGCTGTTTTTT
D gene: NA; V gene: TRBV30; J gene: TRBJ1-4; CDR3 protein: CAWSSTWGVRNEKLFF; CDR3 DNA: TGTGCCTGGAGTTCCACTTGGGGAGTGCGTAATGAAAAACTGTTTTTT
D gene: TRBD1; V gene: TRBV19; J gene: TRBJ2-7; CDR3 protein: CASSIDLTGRTYEQYF; CDR3 DNA: TGTGCCAGTAGTATAGATCTGACAGGGCGGACCTACGAGCAGTACTTC
D gene: TRBD1; V gene: TRBV5-1; J gene: TRBJ2-2; CDR3 protein: CASSYRGAANTGELFF; CDR3 DNA: TGCGCCAGCAGCTACAGGGGAGCCGCGAACACCGGGGAGCTGTTTTTT
D gene: NA; V gene: TRBV12-2; J gene: TRBJ2-7; CDR3 protein: CASRLRGLHREQYF; CDR3 DNA: TGTGCAAGTCGCTTAAGGGGATTACACCGCGAGCAGTACTTC
D gene: NA; V gene: TRBV6-6; J gene: TRBJ2-3; CDR3 protein: CASTTPSRTDTQYF; CDR3 DNA: TGTGCCAGCACCACGCCGAGTCGAACAGATACGCAGTATTTT
D gene: NA; V gene: TRBV10-3; J gene: TRBJ2-3; CDR3 protein: CAISESGEADTQYF; CDR3 DNA: TGTGCCATCAGTGAGTCGGGGGAGGCAGATACGCAGTATTTT
D gene: TRBD2; V gene: TRBV20-1; J gene: TRBJ2-5; CDR3 protein: CSEREKETQYF; CDR3 DNA: TGCAGTGAGCGGGAGAAAGAGACCCAGTACTTC
D gene: NA; V gene: TRBV7-9; J gene: TRBJ1-2; CDR3 protein: CASSSRSGGIWGYGYTF; CDR3 DNA: TGTGCCAGCAGCTCCCGGAGCGGGGGCATCTGGGGATATGGCTACACCTTC
D gene: TRBD1; V gene: TRBV13; J gene: TRBJ1-6; CDR3 protein: CASSISTGLRNNSPLHF; CDR3 DNA: TGTGCCAGCAGCATCTCGACAGGGTTGAGGAATAATTCACCCCTCCACTTT
D gene: TRBD1; V gene: TRBV28; J gene: TRBJ1-1; CDR3 protein: CASSRMGRGPELMNTEAFF; CDR3 DNA: TGTGCCAGCAGTCGGATGGGCAGGGGGCCCGAGTTAATGAACACTGAAGCTTTCTTT
D gene: NA; V gene: TRBV13; J gene: TRBJ1-4; CDR3 protein: CASSLEAGAEKLFF; CDR3 DNA: TGTGCCAGCAGCTTAGAAGCAGGGGCTGAAAAACTGTTTTTT
D gene: NA; V gene: TRBV6-1; J gene: TRBJ2-3; CDR3 protein: CASSGRAGGNTDTQYF; CDR3 DNA: TGTGCCAGCAGTGGTCGAGCGGGCGGAAACACAGATACGCAGTATTTT
D gene: NA; V gene: TRBV11-2; J gene: TRBJ2-5; CDR3 protein: CASSLAPEETQYF; CDR3 DNA: TGTGCCAGCAGCTTAGCCCCGGAAGAGACCCAGTACTTC
D gene: NA; V gene: TRBV27; J gene: TRBJ2-7; CDR3 protein: CASSESSYEQYF; CDR3 DNA: TGTGCCAGCAGTGAGAGCTCCTACGAGCAGTACTTC
D gene: NA; V gene: TRBV30; J gene: TRBJ2-1; CDR3 protein: CAWRSDYVDNEQFF; CDR3 DNA: TGTGCCTGGAGAAGTGACTACGTAGACAATGAGCAGTTCTTC
D gene: TRBD2; V gene: TRBV27; J gene: TRBJ2-1; CDR3 protein: CASTSDPGLRQSYNEQFF; CDR3 DNA: TGTGCCAGCACAAGTGACCCGGGACTACGCCAATCCTACAATGAGCAGTTCTTC
D gene: TRBD1; V gene: TRBV10-3; J gene: TRBJ1-2; CDR3 protein: CANRGQGYGYTF; CDR3 DNA: TGTGCCAACCGAGGACAGGGTTATGGCTACACCTTC
D gene: NA; V gene: TRBV6-6; J gene: TRBJ1-2; CDR3 protein: CASSPLGGAGGYTF; CDR3 DNA: TGTGCCAGCAGTCCCCTCGGAGGGGCTGGTGGCTACACCTTC
D gene: NA; V gene: TRBV28; J gene: TRBJ2-1; CDR3 protein: CASSSIGESSYNEQFF; CDR3 DNA: TGTGCCAGCAGCTCTATCGGGGAGAGCTCCTACAATGAGCAGTTCTTC
D gene: TRBD2; V gene: TRBV6-6; J gene: TRBJ2-3; CDR3 protein: CASRSSGIRTDTQYF; CDR3 DNA: TGTGCCAGCAGGTCTAGCGGGATCAGGACAGATACGCAGTATTTT
D gene: TRBD2; V gene: TRBV11-3; J gene: TRBJ2-1; CDR3 protein: CASSLDSLAGDGEQFF; CDR3 DNA: TGTGCCAGCAGCTTAGATAGCCTAGCGGGAGACGGTGAGCAGTTCTTC
D gene: TRBD1; V gene: TRBV19; J gene: TRBJ2-1; CDR3 protein: CASSRGQGSYNEQFF; CDR3 DNA: TGTGCCAGTAGTCGAGGACAGGGCTCCTACAATGAGCAGTTCTTC
D gene: TRBD2; V gene: TRBV18; J gene: TRBJ2-7; CDR3 protein: CASSRTSGTTYEQYF; CDR3 DNA: TGTGCCAGCTCACGGACTAGCGGGACTACCTACGAGCAGTACTTC
D gene: NA; V gene: TRBV7-8; J gene: TRBJ1-2; CDR3 protein: CASSPSLQGANYGYTF; CDR3 DNA: TGTGCCAGCAGCCCCTCCCTACAGGGAGCTAACTATGGCTACACCTTC
D gene: NA; V gene: TRBV29-1; J gene: TRBJ1-1; CDR3 protein: CSVDGQIMNTEAFF; CDR3 DNA: TGCAGCGTTGATGGTCAGATAATGAACACTGAAGCTTTCTTT
D gene: NA; V gene: TRBV6-5; J gene: TRBJ2-3; CDR3 protein: CASRRTIALEEYF; CDR3 DNA: TGTGCCAGCAGACGTACCATAGCCCTCGAGGAGTATTTT